The rows below give T cell receptor beta chains drawn from one sample of a study of T cell changes during pregnancy in multiple sclerosis. Sequencing was performed with immunoSEQ multiplex PCR; in TCRdb, only in-frame clones are kept and a portion is missing. The profile shows 30,000 or so clones, about 88% of them singletons. The sample in question was CD8+ T cells from peripheral blood mononuclear cells, obtained after pregnancy. The receptors stem from a female donor with multiple sclerosis, enrolled in a pregnancy study. CDR3s leave out the opening cysteine and the closing phenylalanine or tryptophan. Only some rows state a clone size, as once, few, many or a class for expanded clones.

V gene: TRBV27
clone size: NA
CDR3 protein: ASGSPDSTYEQY

V gene: TRBV27
clone size: NA
CDR3 protein: ASRGQGIEQY

V gene: TRBV5-5
clone size: once
CDR3 protein: ASSYTGGLAF

V gene: TRBV27
clone size: NA
CDR3 protein: ASSLAGPPDELSYEQY

V gene: TRBV28
clone size: NA
CDR3 protein: ASSLPGNSNQPQH

V gene: TRBV15
clone size: NA
CDR3 protein: ATSRSGDRGGLLQETQY

V gene: TRBV14
clone size: NA
CDR3 protein: ASSHSTAGTDTQY

V gene: TRBV25-1
clone size: few
CDR3 protein: ASRDSLATEAF

V gene: TRBV30
clone size: NA
CDR3 protein: AWSGGTGREKLF

V gene: TRBV28
clone size: NA
CDR3 protein: ASSLWMGGTYNEQF

V gene: TRBV11-3
clone size: NA
CDR3 protein: ASSMGLAVREQY

V gene: TRBV27
clone size: NA
CDR3 protein: ASSSRELNTEAF

V gene: TRBV27
clone size: NA
CDR3 protein: ASSLLGTGGAF

V gene: TRBV7-5
clone size: once
CDR3 protein: ARSLQPRGLPSTDTQY

V gene: TRBV7-6
clone size: NA
CDR3 protein: ASTPLPSASGRNVNEQF